This TCR beta chain was captured by sequencing in a study of human T cells and chemical hapten exposure. As for the study in general: TCR yields per sample varied mostly from small pooled library volume differences. Study-level results: Those TCRs sitting above 1 in 1000 frequency stayed the same with DPC sensitization.

This clonotype was counted a few times. The antigen is undetermined. Time point: healthy volunteer bleed at 2 weeks. Unfractionated whole blood yielded the extracted total RNA. The germline V gene encodes CDR1 MNHEY and CDR2 SMNVEV (reference sequence). J lost 8 bases, V lost 5 bases, and 11 bases had no gene match. The CDR3 is 16 residues long. Single cDNA molecules in the library carried unique molecular identifiers attached during preparation. One entry per CDR3 protein, called by TCRdb with MiXCR from the RACE reads. The repertoire holds around 130,000 distinct CDR3 sequences, with roughly 9% as singletons.

The chain links TRBV27 to TRBJ1-6, with 8 bases lining up with TRBD1. The sequenced sample consisted of whole blood. The sequence derives from a male donor in good health. Some clones in this sample may be carry-over from other donors' samples. The CDR3 here is CASSLTGQGGDSPLHF. CDR3 DNA sequence: TGTGCCAGCAGTCTTACTGGACAGGGTGGGGATTCACCCCTCCACTTT.